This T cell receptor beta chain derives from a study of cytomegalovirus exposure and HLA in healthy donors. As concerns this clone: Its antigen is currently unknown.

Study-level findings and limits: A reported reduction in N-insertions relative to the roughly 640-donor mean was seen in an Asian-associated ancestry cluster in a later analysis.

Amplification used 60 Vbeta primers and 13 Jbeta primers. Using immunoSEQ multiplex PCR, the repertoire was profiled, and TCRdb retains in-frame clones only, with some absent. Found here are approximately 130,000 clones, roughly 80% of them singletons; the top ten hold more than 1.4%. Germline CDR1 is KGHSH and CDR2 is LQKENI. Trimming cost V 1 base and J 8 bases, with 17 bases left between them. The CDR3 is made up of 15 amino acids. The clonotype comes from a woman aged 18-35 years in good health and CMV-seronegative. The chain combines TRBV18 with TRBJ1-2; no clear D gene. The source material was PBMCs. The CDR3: CASSPQRAGEDGYTF. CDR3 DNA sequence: TGTGCCAGCTCACCACAAAGGGCGGGTGAAGACGGCTACACCTTC.